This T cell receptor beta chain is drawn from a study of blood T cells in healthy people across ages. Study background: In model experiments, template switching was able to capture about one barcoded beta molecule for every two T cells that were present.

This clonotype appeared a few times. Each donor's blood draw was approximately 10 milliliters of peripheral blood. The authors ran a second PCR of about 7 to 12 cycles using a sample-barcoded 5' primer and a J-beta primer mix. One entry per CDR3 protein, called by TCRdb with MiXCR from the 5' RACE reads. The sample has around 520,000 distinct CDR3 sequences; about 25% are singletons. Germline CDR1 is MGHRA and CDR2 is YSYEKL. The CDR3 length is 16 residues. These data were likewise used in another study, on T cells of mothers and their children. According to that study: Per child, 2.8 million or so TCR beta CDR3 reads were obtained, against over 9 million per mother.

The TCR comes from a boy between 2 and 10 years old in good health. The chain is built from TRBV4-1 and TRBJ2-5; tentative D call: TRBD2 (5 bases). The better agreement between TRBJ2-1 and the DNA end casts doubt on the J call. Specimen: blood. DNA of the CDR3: TGCGCCAGCAGCCAAGCAGCAGGACTTCTGGGGAATGAGCAGTTCTTC. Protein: CASSQAAGLLGNEQFF.